The sequence of this TCR beta chain was determined in a study of blood T cell repertoires in COVID-19. About the study: Specimens from acute and convalescent COVID-19 originated in the United States, Italy and Spain. The cDNA or gDNA used as material had been derived from T cells, B-cell-depleted T cells, or PBMCs.

As originally analysed: Nucleated cell number was recorded as an estimate derived from reference gene primer amplification. The repertoire was sequenced with immunoSEQ multiplex PCR; TCRdb's copy has only in-frame clones and lacks some. That table gives V, J and clone size, and the DNA gave D and trimming. The sample carries around 300,000 clones, less than 90% recorded once. The CDR3 length is 14 residues. Germline V gene sequence: CDR1 SGHTA, CDR2 FQGNSA. V was pared by 3 bases and J by 2 bases, with 2 bases of the junction left unmatched. This sequence was found in a human donor in a cohort sampled during active COVID-19. The sequenced material came from peripheral blood. The genes are TRBV7-2 and TRBJ2-3, with TRBD2 identical over 7 bases. The chain's CDR3 is CASSLAGATDTQYF. CDR3 nucleotide sequence: TGTGCCAGCAGCTTGGCGGGAGCCACAGATACGCAGTATTTT.